A selection of T cell receptor beta chains follows, all from one sample in a study of T cells in Graves' hyperthyroidism and ophthalmopathy. TCRdb reprocessed the multiplex PCR reads with MiXCR, giving one entry per CDR3 protein. The table shows hundreds of thousands of distinct CDR3 sequences, with approximately 15% occurring only once. The sequenced sample was blood. These receptors came from a woman in her late teens or twenties with Graves' hyperthyroidism. The CDR3 runs from the conserved cysteine through the conserved F or W. The order of the fields is clone size, J gene, D gene, CDR3 length, V gene, CDR3 protein, CDR3 DNA. The D gene is left open where the match is weak. Part of the rows lack a size; the others show once, few, many or a class for expanded clones.

many,TRBJ1-2,.,13,TRBV28,CASRPQGYYGYTF,TGTGCCAGCAGACCACAGGGTTACTATGGCTACACCTTC
few,TRBJ2-1,.,16,TRBV6-1,CASSDARVVSYNEQFF,TGTGCCAGCAGTGATGCCCGGGTAGTATCCTACAATGAGCAGTTCTTC
many,TRBJ2-3,TRBD1,16,TRBV7-2,CASSLKGTGGRDTQYF,TGTGCCAGCAGCTTAAAAGGGACAGGGGGCCGAGATACGCAGTATTTT
many,TRBJ2-1,TRBD2,19,TRBV20-1,CSARDRPSGRKVWVGEQFF,TGCAGTGCTAGAGATCGTCCTAGCGGGAGAAAAGTCTGGGTTGGTGAGCAGTTCTTC
.,TRBJ2-3,TRBD2,19,TRBV27,CASSLRWLAGGRSTDTQYF,TGTGCCAGCAGTTTAAGATGGCTAGCGGGAGGGCGTAGCACAGATACGCAGTATTTT
.,TRBJ2-7,.,19,TRBV7-2,CASSSDAFGIMTPPYEQYF,TGTGCCAGCAGCTCAGACGCCTTCGGGATTATGACTCCCCCCTACGAGCAGTACTTC
few,TRBJ2-2,.,13,TRBV20-1,CSAFTGNTGELFF,TGCAGTGCCTTTACAGGGAACACCGGGGAGCTGTTTTTT
.,TRBJ2-4,.,14,TRBV5-1,CASSLTGRKNIQYF,TGCGCCAGCAGCTTGACAGGACGTAAAAACATTCAGTACTTC
many,TRBJ2-7,TRBD2,15,TRBV20-1,CSASPTSGRSIEQYF,TGCAGTGCTAGCCCGACTAGCGGGAGATCGATAGAGCAGTACTTC
.,TRBJ2-2,TRBD2,17,TRBV6-9,CASSYTQAGGHTGELFF,TGTGCCAGCAGTTACACCCAAGCGGGGGGCCACACCGGGGAGCTGTTTTTT
many,TRBJ2-7,TRBD2,14,TRBV6-2/TRBV6-3,CASSTGTSRGEQYF,TGTGCCAGCAGTACTGGGACTAGCCGAGGGGAGCAGTACTTC
few,TRBJ1-2,TRBD1,16,TRBV19,CASPPGWTGFNYGYTF,TGTGCCAGCCCCCCTGGCTGGACAGGATTTAACTATGGCTACACCTTC
many,TRBJ1-1,.,13,TRBV20-1,CSARRGGTTEAFF,TGCAGTGCTAGGCGGGGGGGCACGACTGAAGCTTTCTTT
few,TRBJ2-7,.,11,TRBV6-2/TRBV6-3,CASRGHYEQYF,TGTGCCAGCAGGGGCCACTACGAGCAGTACTTC
many,TRBJ2-1,TRBD2,16,TRBV5-1,CASSRRTSGSFDEQFF,TGCGCCAGCAGCCGTAGAACTAGCGGGAGCTTCGATGAGCAGTTCTTC
many,TRBJ2-1,TRBD1,22,TRBV3-1,CASSQEMNGFLGQGSYYNEQFF,TGTGCCAGCAGCCAAGAAATGAACGGCTTCCTGGGACAGGGGAGTTATTACAATGAGCAGTTCTTC
many,TRBJ2-5,TRBD1,13,TRBV11-3,CASSTQGLETQYF,TGTGCCAGCAGCACACAGGGGTTGGAGACCCAGTACTTC
.,TRBJ1-2,.,13,TRBV27,CASASPNDYGYTF,TGTGCCAGCGCTTCTCCTAACGACTATGGCTACACCTTC
.,TRBJ1-1,.,13,TRBV14,CASSQDLAGEAFF,TGTGCCAGCAGCCAAGATTTGGCAGGTGAAGCTTTCTTT
.,TRBJ2-5,.,14,TRBV10-3,CAIKQGGDGETQYF,TGTGCCATCAAACAGGGGGGGGACGGAGAGACCCAGTACTTC
.,TRBJ2-2,.,16,TRBV5-1,CASSLYPGENTGELFF,TGCGCCAGCAGCTTGTATCCCGGGGAAAACACCGGGGAGCTGTTTTTT
many,TRBJ2-1,TRBD2,11,TRBV29-1,CSVEQAGYQFF,TGCAGCGTTGAACAAGCGGGGTATCAGTTCTTC
many,TRBJ1-2,.,18,TRBV7-9,CASSLASARDTNNYGYTF,TGTGCCAGCAGCTTAGCGTCGGCCCGGGACACCAACAACTATGGCTACACCTTC
many,TRBJ2-7,TRBD2,13,TRBV6-1,CATGTSGSYEQYF,TGTGCCACCGGGACTAGCGGGAGCTACGAGCAGTACTTC
.,TRBJ2-7,TRBD2,13,TRBV20-1,CSAPGRESWEQYF,TGCAGTGCCCCTGGGCGGGAGTCTTGGGAGCAGTACTTC
many,TRBJ2-1,TRBD2,16,TRBV28,CASRSGGSDPGDEQFF,TGTGCCAGCAGATCGGGGGGATCGGACCCTGGGGATGAGCAGTTCTTC
few,TRBJ1-2,TRBD1,14,TRBV20-1,CSGTGTGWRYGYTF,TGCAGCGGGACGGGGACAGGGTGGCGGTATGGCTACACCTTC
many,TRBJ1-4,.,15,TRBV28,CASSFATGPNEKLFF,TGTGCCAGCAGTTTCGCGACAGGACCTAATGAAAAACTGTTTTTT
many,TRBJ2-3,TRBD2,18,TRBV7-2,CASSLVTGLAGGGDTQYF,TGTGCCAGCAGCTTAGTTACCGGACTAGCGGGAGGTGGAGATACGCAGTATTTT